This entry concerns a single TCR beta chain. Its antigen is not known. 13 Jbeta primers and 60 Vbeta primers were used for the PCR. Assay: immunoSEQ multiplex PCR; the TCRdb copy retains only in-frame clones and omits some. The sample has about 160,000 clones, about two thirds seen once. The sample is drawn from a study of cytomegalovirus exposure and HLA in healthy donors. General study results and limits: Some TCR beta chains (over 150 of them) were listed as cytomegalovirus-associated. A later analysis linked a missense DCLRE1C variant to TCR beta V- and J-gene trimming. HLA allele associations emerged for roughly 17,000 TCR beta sequences in a later analysis, at 0.05 false discovery rate.

Though probably carrying unrecorded immune exposures, donors were nominally healthy at sampling. The receptor was derived from a woman aged 18-29 years in good health and CMV-seronegative. The sample consisted of PBMCs.

The CDR3 DNA follows: TGTGCCTGGAGTGGGAGTCGGGCAGATACGCAGTATTTT. Translating it yields CAWSGSRADTQYF. J is TRBJ2-3 and V is TRBV30, with D unresolved. Trimming left V 1 base short and J 4 bases short, with 9 bases between. CDR1 is GTSNPN and CDR2 is SVGIG in the germline V gene (reference sequence). The CDR3 is 13 amino acids.